The rows below give T cell receptor beta chains drawn from one sample of a study of technical replicates of blood from several donors. The repertoire was sequenced with immunoSEQ multiplex PCR; TCRdb's copy has only in-frame clones and lacks some. The table records 45,000 to 55,000 clones, approximately 94% of them present only once. Specimen: T cells isolated from PBMCs. The origin of the receptors is a human donor in good health. Each CDR3 is given with its conserved first and last residue. The order of the fields is V gene, D gene, CDR3 protein. The D gene is left open where the match is weak.

v_gene: TRBV9
d_gene: NA
CDR3aa: CASSVGLATGLWADTQYF

v_gene: TRBV11-3
d_gene: NA
CDR3aa: CASSSRQERDYGYTF

v_gene: TRBV13
d_gene: NA
CDR3aa: CASSLQGTYEQYF

v_gene: TRBV29-1
d_gene: TRBD1
CDR3aa: CSVPGTGVFLNTEAFF

v_gene: TRBV15
d_gene: TRBD2
CDR3aa: CATSSLAGLARNEQFF

v_gene: TRBV7-9
d_gene: NA
CDR3aa: CASSLDRLEAFF

v_gene: TRBV10-3
d_gene: TRBD2
CDR3aa: CAISSGDRYEQYF

v_gene: TRBV5-1
d_gene: TRBD1
CDR3aa: CASSLFGTANEKLFF

v_gene: TRBV5-1
d_gene: NA
CDR3aa: CASSLESLGGGNTEAFF

v_gene: TRBV23-1
d_gene: TRBD1
CDR3aa: CASSQRGGGQGVGYTF

v_gene: TRBV11-3
d_gene: TRBD1
CDR3aa: CASSLVETGGYTF

v_gene: TRBV7-9
d_gene: NA
CDR3aa: CASSFMVGQYNEKLFF

v_gene: TRBV10-3
d_gene: NA
CDR3aa: CAISDIGGSYNEQFF

v_gene: TRBV6-5
d_gene: NA
CDR3aa: CASTSRGWNTEAFF

v_gene: TRBV6-6
d_gene: NA
CDR3aa: CASSRDTYTGELFF

v_gene: TRBV6-5
d_gene: NA
CDR3aa: CASSYSYGGYEQYF

v_gene: TRBV14
d_gene: NA
CDR3aa: CASSPTNRDEKLFF

v_gene: TRBV11-1
d_gene: NA
CDR3aa: CASSRSYEQYF

v_gene: TRBV5-4
d_gene: NA
CDR3aa: CASSLDRFSYEQYF

v_gene: TRBV11-2
d_gene: TRBD1
CDR3aa: CASSSGTGATTDTQYF

v_gene: TRBV15
d_gene: TRBD2
CDR3aa: CATSRSLAGDSEQYF

v_gene: TRBV29-1
d_gene: NA
CDR3aa: CSVDHSGETQYF

v_gene: TRBV9
d_gene: NA
CDR3aa: CASSRGLNTGELFF

v_gene: TRBV7-3
d_gene: NA
CDR3aa: CASSPIAVRTDTQYF

v_gene: TRBV9
d_gene: TRBD1
CDR3aa: CASSVDRGRYNEQFF

v_gene: TRBV9
d_gene: TRBD1
CDR3aa: CASSEWGDSREKLFF

v_gene: TRBV18
d_gene: NA
CDR3aa: CASSPDIVKAVNYGYTF

v_gene: TRBV20-1
d_gene: TRBD1
CDR3aa: CSQTGEETQYF

v_gene: TRBV29-1
d_gene: NA
CDR3aa: CSVAAAADYEQYF

v_gene: TRBV13
d_gene: TRBD1
CDR3aa: CASSAGTGGTDTQYF

v_gene: TRBV11-2
d_gene: TRBD1
CDR3aa: CASSLTGGPYEQYF

v_gene: TRBV5-4
d_gene: TRBD1
CDR3aa: CASHEGQGPTTNEKLFF

v_gene: TRBV7-9
d_gene: TRBD2
CDR3aa: CASSHSGRITDTQYF

v_gene: TRBV7-9
d_gene: NA
CDR3aa: CASSLGAGEQFF

v_gene: TRBV11-2
d_gene: NA
CDR3aa: CASSLNSNTGELFF

v_gene: TRBV5-4
d_gene: NA
CDR3aa: CASSPMGQDLQETQYF

v_gene: TRBV5-6
d_gene: NA
CDR3aa: CASSPLHLEGEETQYF

v_gene: TRBV9
d_gene: NA
CDR3aa: CASSVEGDHQPQHF

v_gene: TRBV5-1
d_gene: TRBD2
CDR3aa: CASSLVPLAGAINEQFF

v_gene: TRBV5-1
d_gene: NA
CDR3aa: CASRGPPAQETQYF

v_gene: TRBV5-1
d_gene: TRBD1
CDR3aa: CASSPTGASGQPQHF

v_gene: TRBV9
d_gene: TRBD2
CDR3aa: CASSVVGTSVDEQFF

v_gene: TRBV6-5
d_gene: TRBD2
CDR3aa: CASSYSGGPNEQFF

v_gene: TRBV7-3
d_gene: NA
CDR3aa: CASSLRTDSPLHF

v_gene: TRBV29-1
d_gene: NA
CDR3aa: CSVAGYSYGYTF

v_gene: TRBV6-6
d_gene: TRBD1
CDR3aa: CASSQRTGPGANVLTF

v_gene: TRBV5-1
d_gene: TRBD2
CDR3aa: CASSLQSGTSGYNEQFF

v_gene: TRBV5-4
d_gene: TRBD1
CDR3aa: CASSDRASGANVLTF

v_gene: TRBV7-8
d_gene: NA
CDR3aa: CASIARGVGYEQYF

v_gene: TRBV9
d_gene: NA
CDR3aa: CASSVGTGNYGYTF

v_gene: TRBV5-1
d_gene: NA
CDR3aa: CASSLATSGTGELFF

v_gene: TRBV9
d_gene: NA
CDR3aa: CASSVYGGPYEQYF

v_gene: TRBV18
d_gene: NA
CDR3aa: CASSPPKDLAKNIQYF

v_gene: TRBV5-1
d_gene: NA
CDR3aa: CASSLDGDEQYF

v_gene: TRBV14
d_gene: NA
CDR3aa: CASSPGHTYNEQFF